The TCR beta chain under discussion was sequenced for a study of quantifying T cell responses using KT2 cells. In the study overall: Reverse transcription used primers in the TCR alpha and beta constant regions. Notes on the study in general: Detection of KT2 sequences held at the lowest tested level, about one cell per 100,000 PBMC. Very high KT2 spike-in numbers caused saturation in KT2 sequence detection.

Only a few counts were recorded for this clonotype. Its specificity is unknown. KT2, a clone with a known TCR, was spiked into unfractionated PBMC. Different KT2-to-PBMC ratios were created with a constant PBMC count. A single-stranded UMI oligo with SP2 sequence was ligated to cDNA 3' ends. First-round PCR used four to five cycles and beta primers RC1.1 and RC1.2 covering TRBC1 and TRBC2. In TCRdb, the UMI-ligation and nested PCR reads were re-called with MiXCR into one record per CDR3 protein. The table shows 25,000 to 35,000 distinct CDR3 sequences, with approximately 10% occurring only once. The CDR3 loop spans 15 amino acids. Trimming left V 7 bases short and J 0 bases short, with 10 bases between. From germline, CDR1 is MNHNS and CDR2 SASEGT.

This clonotype originated in a human donor. The specimen sequenced was PBMCs spiked with cells of the T cell clone KT2. The J gene is TRBJ2-6, the V gene TRBV6-1, with D unclear. CDR3 amino acids: CASNAQSSGANVLTF. CDR3 nucleotide sequence: TGTGCCAGCAACGCGCAAAGCTCTGGGGCCAACGTCCTGACTTTC.